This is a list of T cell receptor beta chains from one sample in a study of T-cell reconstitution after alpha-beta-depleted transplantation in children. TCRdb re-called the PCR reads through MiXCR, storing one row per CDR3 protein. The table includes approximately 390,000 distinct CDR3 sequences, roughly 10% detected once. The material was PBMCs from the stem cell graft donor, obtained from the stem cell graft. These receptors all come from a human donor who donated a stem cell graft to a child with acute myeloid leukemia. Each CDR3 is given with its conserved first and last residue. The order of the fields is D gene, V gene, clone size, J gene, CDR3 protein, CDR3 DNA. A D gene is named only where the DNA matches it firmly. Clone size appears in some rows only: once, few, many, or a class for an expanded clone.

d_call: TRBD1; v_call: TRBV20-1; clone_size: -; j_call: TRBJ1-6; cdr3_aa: CSASFEGASYNSPLHF; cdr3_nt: TGCAGTGCCTCTTTTGAGGGGGCGTCCTATAATTCACCCCTCCACTTT
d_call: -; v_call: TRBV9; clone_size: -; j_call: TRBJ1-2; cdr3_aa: CASSVEKAGYGYTF; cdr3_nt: TGTGCCAGCAGCGTAGAGAAGGCGGGCTATGGCTACACCTTC
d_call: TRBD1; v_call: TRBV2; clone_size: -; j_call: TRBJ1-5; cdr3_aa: CASTTDRRTNQPQHF; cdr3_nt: TGTGCCAGCACTACGGACAGGAGAACTAATCAGCCCCAGCATTTT
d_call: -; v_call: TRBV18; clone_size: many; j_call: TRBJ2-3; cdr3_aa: CASSPSLGEDTQYF; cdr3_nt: TGTGCCAGCTCACCGTCATTGGGGGAGGATACGCAGTATTTT
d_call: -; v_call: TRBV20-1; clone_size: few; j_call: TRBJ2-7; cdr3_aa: CSARSARQAGQANEQYF; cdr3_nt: TGCAGTGCTAGGTCTGCCAGACAGGCAGGGCAAGCGAATGAGCAGTACTTC
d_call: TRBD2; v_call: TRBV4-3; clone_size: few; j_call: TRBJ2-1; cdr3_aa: CASSQDPPSGILNEQFF; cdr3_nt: TGCGCCAGCAGCCAAGATCCTCCTAGCGGGATCCTCAATGAGCAGTTCTTC
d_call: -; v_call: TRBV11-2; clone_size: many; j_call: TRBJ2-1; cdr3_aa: CASSLGAVEQFF; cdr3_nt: TGTGCCAGCAGCTTGGGGGCGGTTGAGCAGTTCTTC
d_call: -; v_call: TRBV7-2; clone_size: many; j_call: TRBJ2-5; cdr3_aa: CASSLTVEYGTQYF; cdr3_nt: TGTGCCAGCAGCTTAACGGTTGAATATGGGACCCAGTACTTC
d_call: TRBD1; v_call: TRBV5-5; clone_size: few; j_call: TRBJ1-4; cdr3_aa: CASSPGQLLEKLFF; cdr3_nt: TGTGCCAGCAGCCCGGGACAGCTACTTGAAAAACTGTTTTTT
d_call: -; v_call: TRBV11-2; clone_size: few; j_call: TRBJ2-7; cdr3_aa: CASSLGRQGTLYEQYF; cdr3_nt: TGTGCCAGCAGCTTAGGTAGGCAGGGGACGCTCTACGAGCAGTACTTC
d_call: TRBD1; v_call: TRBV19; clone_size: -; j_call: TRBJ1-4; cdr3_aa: CASSQDRRSATNEKLFF; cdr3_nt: TGTGCCAGTTCCCAGGACAGGCGCTCTGCAACTAATGAAAAACTGTTTTTT
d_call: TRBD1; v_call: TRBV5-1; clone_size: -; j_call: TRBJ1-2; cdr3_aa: CASSSGQMWLPGYTF; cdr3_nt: TGCGCCAGCAGCTCGGGACAGATGTGGCTTCCCGGCTACACCTTC
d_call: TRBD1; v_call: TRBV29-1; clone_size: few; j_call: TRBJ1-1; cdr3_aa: CSVARDSQNTEAFF; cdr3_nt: TGCAGCGTTGCCAGGGACAGCCAGAACACTGAAGCTTTCTTT
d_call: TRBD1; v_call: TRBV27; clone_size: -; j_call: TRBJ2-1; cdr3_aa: CASLGTAWNEQFF; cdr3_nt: TGTGCCAGCCTCGGGACAGCGTGGAATGAGCAGTTCTTC
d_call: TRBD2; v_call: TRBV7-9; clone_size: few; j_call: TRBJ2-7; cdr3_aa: CASSSSGRGYEQYF; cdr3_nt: TGTGCCAGCAGCTCTAGCGGGAGAGGGTACGAGCAGTACTTC
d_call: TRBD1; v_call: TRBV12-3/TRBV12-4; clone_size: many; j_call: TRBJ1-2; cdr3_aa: CASSSGQGSYGYTF; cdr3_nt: TGTGCCAGCAGTTCAGGACAGGGATCCTATGGCTACACCTTC
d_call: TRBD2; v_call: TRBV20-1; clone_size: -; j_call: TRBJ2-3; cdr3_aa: CSAIRTSGGHGDTQYF; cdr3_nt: TGCAGTGCCATAAGGACTAGCGGGGGGCATGGAGATACGCAGTATTTT
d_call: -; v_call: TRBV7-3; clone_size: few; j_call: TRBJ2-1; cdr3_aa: CASSPGVGRSVNEQFF; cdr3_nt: TGTGCCAGCAGCCCCGGGGTGGGAAGGAGCGTCAATGAGCAGTTCTTC
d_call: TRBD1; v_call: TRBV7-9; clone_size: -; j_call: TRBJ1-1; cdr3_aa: CASRYRGSEAFF; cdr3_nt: TGTGCCAGCAGATACAGGGGTTCTGAAGCTTTCTTT
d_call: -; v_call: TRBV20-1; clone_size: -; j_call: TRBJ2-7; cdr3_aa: CSAGGTGTYEQYF; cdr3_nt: TGCAGTGCGGGGGGTACAGGGACCTACGAGCAGTACTTC
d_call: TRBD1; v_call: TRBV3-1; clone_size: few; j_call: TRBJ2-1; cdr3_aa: CASSHGAGTGIDNEQFF; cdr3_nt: TGTGCCAGCAGCCATGGGGCAGGGACAGGGATCGACAATGAGCAGTTCTTC
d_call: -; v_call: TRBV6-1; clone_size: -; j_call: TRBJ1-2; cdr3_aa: CASSDPNVEVAGYTF; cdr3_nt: TGTGCCAGCAGTGACCCAAACGTGGAAGTCGCTGGCTACACCTTC
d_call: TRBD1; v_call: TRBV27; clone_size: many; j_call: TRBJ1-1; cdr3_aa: CASSFGTARNTEAFF; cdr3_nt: TGTGCCAGCAGTTTCGGGACAGCGAGGAACACTGAAGCTTTCTTT
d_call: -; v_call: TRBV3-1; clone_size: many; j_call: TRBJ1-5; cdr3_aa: CASSQDLGNQPQHF; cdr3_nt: TGTGCCAGCAGCCAAGATCTTGGCAATCAGCCCCAGCATTTT
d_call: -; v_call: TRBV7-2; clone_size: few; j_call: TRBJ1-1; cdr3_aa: CASSYGIHNTEAFF; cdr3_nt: TGTGCCAGCAGCTACGGAATCCATAACACTGAAGCTTTCTTT
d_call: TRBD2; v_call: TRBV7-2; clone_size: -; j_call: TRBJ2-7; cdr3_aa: CASSSRTSVYEQYF; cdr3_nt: TGTGCCAGCAGCTCGAGGACTAGCGTCTACGAGCAGTACTTC
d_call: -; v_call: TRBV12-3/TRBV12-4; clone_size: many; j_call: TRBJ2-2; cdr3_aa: CASSPTTGRNTGELFF; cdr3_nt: TGTGCCAGCAGCCCTACCACGGGACGGAACACCGGGGAGCTGTTTTTT
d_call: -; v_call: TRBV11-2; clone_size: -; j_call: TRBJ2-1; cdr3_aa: CASSFNGDYNEQFF; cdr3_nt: TGTGCCAGCAGCTTTAACGGGGACTACAATGAGCAGTTCTTC
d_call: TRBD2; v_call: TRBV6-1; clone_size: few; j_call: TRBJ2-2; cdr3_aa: CASSASSGRPNTGELFF; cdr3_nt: TGTGCCAGCAGCGCCAGTAGCGGGAGGCCAAACACCGGGGAGCTGTTTTTT
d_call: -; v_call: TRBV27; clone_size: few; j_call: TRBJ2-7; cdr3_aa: CASSEMRASYEQYF; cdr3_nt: TGTGCCAGCAGTGAAATGAGAGCCTCCTACGAGCAGTACTTC
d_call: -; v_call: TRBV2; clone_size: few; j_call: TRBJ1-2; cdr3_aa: CASSEIPTPNYGYTF; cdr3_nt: TGTGCCAGCAGTGAAATCCCGACTCCGAACTATGGCTACACCTTC
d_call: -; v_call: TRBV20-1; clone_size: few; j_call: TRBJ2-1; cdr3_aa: CSASDPRRVGYNEQFF; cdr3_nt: TGCAGTGCTAGCGATCCGAGGAGGGTGGGTTACAATGAGCAGTTCTTC
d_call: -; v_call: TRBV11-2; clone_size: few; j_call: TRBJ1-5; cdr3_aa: CASSLSVEQPQHF; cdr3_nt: TGTGCCAGCAGCTTATCAGTCGAACAGCCCCAGCATTTT
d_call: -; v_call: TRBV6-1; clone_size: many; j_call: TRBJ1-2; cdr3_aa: CASSESRRSNYGYTF; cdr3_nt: TGTGCCAGCAGTGAATCGCGACGGTCTAACTATGGCTACACCTTC
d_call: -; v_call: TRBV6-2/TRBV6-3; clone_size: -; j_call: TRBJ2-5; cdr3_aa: CASSPGVRTGWQETQYF; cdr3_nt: TGTGCCAGCAGTCCCGGAGTTCGAACGGGATGGCAAGAGACCCAGTACTTC
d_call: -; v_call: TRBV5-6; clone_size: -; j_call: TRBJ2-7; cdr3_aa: CASSLAGTGDRTSVYEQYF; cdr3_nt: TGTGCCAGCAGCTTGGCCGGGACAGGGGACCGGACTAGCGTCTACGAGCAGTACTTC
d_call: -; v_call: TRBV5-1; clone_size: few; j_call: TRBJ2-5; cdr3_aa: CASSLEQGRETQYF; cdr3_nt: TGCGCCAGCAGCTTGGAACAGGGAAGAGAGACCCAGTACTTC
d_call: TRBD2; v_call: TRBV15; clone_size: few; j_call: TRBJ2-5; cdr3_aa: CATGLAGASGETQYF; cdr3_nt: TGTGCCACCGGACTAGCGGGGGCCTCTGGGGAGACCCAGTACTTC
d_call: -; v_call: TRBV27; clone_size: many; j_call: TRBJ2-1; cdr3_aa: CASRGASFYNEQFF; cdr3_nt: TGTGCCAGCAGAGGGGCCTCCTTCTACAATGAGCAGTTCTTC
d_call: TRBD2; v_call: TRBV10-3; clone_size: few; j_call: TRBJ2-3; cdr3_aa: CAISARGDPYTDTQYF; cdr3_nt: TGTGCCATCAGTGCTCGGGGGGACCCCTACACAGATACGCAGTATTTT
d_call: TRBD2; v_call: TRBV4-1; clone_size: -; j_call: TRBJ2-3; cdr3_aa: CASSQGWRGSIDTQYF; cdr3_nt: TGCGCCAGCAGCCAAGGATGGCGGGGGTCCATAGATACGCAGTATTTT
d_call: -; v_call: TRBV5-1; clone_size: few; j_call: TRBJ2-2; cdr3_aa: CASSAGVAGTGELFF; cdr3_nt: TGCGCCAGCAGCGCTGGGGTCGCGGGCACAGGGGAGCTGTTTTTT
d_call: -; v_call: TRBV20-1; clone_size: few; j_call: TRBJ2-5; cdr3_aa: CSASLPTGFRETQYF; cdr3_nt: TGCAGTGCTTCCCTCCCTACAGGGTTTAGAGAGACCCAGTACTTC
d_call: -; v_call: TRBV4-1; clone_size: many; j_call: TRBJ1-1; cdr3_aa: CASSQDGIWGNGAFF; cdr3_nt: TGCGCCAGCAGCCAAGATGGGATTTGGGGGAACGGAGCTTTCTTT
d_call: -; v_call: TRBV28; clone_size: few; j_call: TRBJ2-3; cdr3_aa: CASSLGPTGDTQYF; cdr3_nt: TGTGCCAGCAGTCTCGGTCCTACTGGGGATACGCAGTATTTT
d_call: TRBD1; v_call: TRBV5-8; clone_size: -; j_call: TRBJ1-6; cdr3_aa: CASSPWTGDSPLHF; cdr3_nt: TGTGCCAGCAGCCCTTGGACAGGGGATTCACCCCTCCACTTT
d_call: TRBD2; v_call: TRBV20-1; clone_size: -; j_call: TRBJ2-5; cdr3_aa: CSASPLAGDPETQYF; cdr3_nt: TGCAGTGCTAGTCCGCTAGCGGGGGACCCTGAGACCCAGTACTTC
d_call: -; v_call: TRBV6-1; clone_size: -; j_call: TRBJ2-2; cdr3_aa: CASSEAQALGELFF; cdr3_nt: TGTGCCAGCAGTGAAGCCCAGGCCCTGGGGGAGCTGTTTTTT
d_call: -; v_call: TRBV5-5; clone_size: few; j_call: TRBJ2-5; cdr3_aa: CASSLSGTSETQYF; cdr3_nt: TGTGCCAGCAGCTTGTCAGGGACCTCAGAGACCCAGTACTTC
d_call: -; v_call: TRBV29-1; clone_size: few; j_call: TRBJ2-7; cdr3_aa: CSVGTASYEQYF; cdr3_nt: TGCAGCGTTGGCACAGCCTCCTACGAGCAGTACTTC
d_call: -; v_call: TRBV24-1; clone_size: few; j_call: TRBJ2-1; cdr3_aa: CATSDPSRSNEQFF; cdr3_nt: TGTGCCACCAGTGACCCATCACGGAGCAATGAGCAGTTCTTC
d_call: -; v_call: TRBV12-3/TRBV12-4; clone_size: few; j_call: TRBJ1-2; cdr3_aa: CASSGGVRVGYTF; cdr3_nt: TGTGCCAGCAGCGGCGGGGTCAGGGTTGGCTACACCTTC
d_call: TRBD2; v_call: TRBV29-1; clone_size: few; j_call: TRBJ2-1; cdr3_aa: CSVEPLAGGRSYNEQFF; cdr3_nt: TGCAGCGTTGAACCCCTAGCGGGAGGCCGCTCCTACAATGAGCAGTTCTTC
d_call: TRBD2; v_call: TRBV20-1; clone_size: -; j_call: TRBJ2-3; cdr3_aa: CSARRASGPTDTQYF; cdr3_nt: TGCAGTGCTCGAAGGGCTAGCGGACCCACAGATACGCAGTATTTT